These 10 T cell receptor beta chains originate from one sample sequenced in a study of blood T cell repertoires in COVID-19. The data were produced by immunoSEQ multiplex PCR, yet TCRdb's version contains in-frame clones alone and is incomplete. The sample lists approximately 300,000 clones, over 75% occurring once. Sequences were obtained from peripheral blood. All receptors derive from a woman aged 25 to 39 with COVID-19, enrolled during active disease.

The rearrangement uses TRBV2 and TRBJ2-5, with TRBD2 matching over 8 bases. V shed 5 bases, J shed 5 bases, and the junction held 10 bases outside the gene matches. CDR3 length equals 15 residues. CDR1 and CDR2 from the germline V gene are SNHLY and FYNNEI. The CDR3 sequence is CASSWLSGMEETQYF. The CDR3 DNA sequence: TGTGCCAGCAGTTGGCTTAGCGGGATGGAGGAGACCCAGTACTTC.

The genes are TRBV27 and TRBJ1-2, with a possible D match to TRBD1 (6 bases). Germline V CDR1 and CDR2: MNHEY, SMNVEV (reference sequence). The CDR3 sequence is 14 residues long. Trimming stripped 5 bases from V and 3 bases from J, with 13 bases between. DNA of the CDR3: TGTGCCAGCAGTCGCTCTCAGGGGTACTATGGCTACACCTTC. Its protein product is CASSRSQGYYGYTF.

The chain combines TRBV4-3 with TRBJ2-7; 12 bases line up with TRBD1. CDR1 and CDR2 from the germline V gene are LGHNA and YSLEER. The trim removed 0 bases at V and 7 bases at J, leaving 4 bases unmatched. CDR3 length: 15 residues. The chain's CDR3 is CASSQDGDRGLEQYF. The CDR3 DNA reads as TGCGCCAGCAGCCAAGATGGGGACAGGGGGCTTGAGCAGTACTTC.

The chain combines TRBV5-4 with TRBJ2-3; TRBD1 might be the D (6 bases). The germline V gene encodes CDR1 SGHNT and CDR2 YYREEE (reference sequence). Trimming removed 0 bases from V and 1 base from J, with 15 bases in between. The CDR3 spans 17 residues. The DNA for the CDR3 is TGTGCCAGCAGCTTGGTAGGGGGTAGCGTCGGCACAGATACGCAGTATTTT. Translating it yields CASSLVGGSVGTDTQYF. Complete variable domain (other parts from reference TRBV5-4 and TRBJ2-3): ETGVTQSPTHLIKTRGQQVTLRCSSQSGHNTVSWYQQALGQGPQFIFQYYREEENGRGNFPPRFSGLQFPNYSSELNVNALELDDSALYLCASSLVGGSVGTDTQYFGPGTRLTVL.

The chain uses TRBV7-2 and TRBJ1-2, with a tentative D call TRBD1 (6 bases). Germline CDR1 and CDR2: SGHTA and FQGNSA. The germline V and J ends were trimmed by 11 bases and 4 bases, with 17 bases remaining between them. The CDR3 covers 13 residues. The CDR3 reads CAGGRGGPYGYTF. The CDR3 DNA is TGTGCCGGGGGCCGTGGGGGACCCTATGGCTACACCTTC.

This clone was seen many times. V is TRBV7-9 and J is TRBJ2-7, with 8 bases aligning to TRBD1. The CDR3 extends over 13 amino acids. J lost 9 bases, V lost 4 bases, and 8 bases had no gene match. Germline CDR1 SEHNR, CDR2 FQNEAQ (reference sequence). The CDR3 coding sequence is TGTGCCAGCAGCTCTTCGGACAGGGCCGTGCAGTACTTC. It encodes CASSSSDRAVQYF.

The chain couples TRBV9 to TRBJ2-2; 8 bases map to TRBD1. CDR3 size: 17 residues. CDR1 is SGDLS, CDR2 YYNGEE, per germline. V lost 0 bases to trimming and J lost 7 bases; unmatched junction nucleotides: 11. CDR3 region: CASSVADARGLGGELFF. CDR3 coding DNA: TGTGCCAGCAGCGTAGCTGATGCCAGGGGGCTCGGCGGGGAGCTGTTTTTT.

This rearrangement joins TRBV5-1 to TRBJ2-5, with 8 bases identical to TRBD2. The V segment lost 4 bases and the J segment 2 bases; nucleotides outside the gene matches: 4. This CDR3 spans 14 amino acids. Looked up from germline, CDR1 is SGHRS and CDR2 is YFSETQ. This chain's CDR3 is CASSLGTRQETQYF. DNA for the CDR3: TGCGCCAGCAGCCTAGGGACTAGACAAGAGACCCAGTACTTC.

This chain joins TRBV4-1 and TRBJ2-5, with 12 bases that match TRBD2. The trim removed 0 bases at V and 11 bases at J, leaving 4 bases unmatched. The CDR3 consists of 14 residues. CDR1 and CDR2 (germline): MGHRA, YSYEKL. The CDR3 region has the DNA TGCGCCAGCAGCCAAGAACGGCTAGCGGGAGGGCAGTACTTC. It encodes CASSQERLAGGQYF.

The chain uses TRBV6-5 and TRBJ1-2; possibly TRBD1 for D (5 bases). The V gene's germline CDR1 is MNHEY and CDR2 SVGAGI. This CDR3 contains 13 residues. Trimming shortened V by 3 bases and J by 8 bases, and 13 bases separated the two germline ends. DNA of the CDR3: TGTGCCAGCAGTTATGCGGGGGTGTTGGGCTACACCTTC. Amino acids: CASSYAGVLGYTF.